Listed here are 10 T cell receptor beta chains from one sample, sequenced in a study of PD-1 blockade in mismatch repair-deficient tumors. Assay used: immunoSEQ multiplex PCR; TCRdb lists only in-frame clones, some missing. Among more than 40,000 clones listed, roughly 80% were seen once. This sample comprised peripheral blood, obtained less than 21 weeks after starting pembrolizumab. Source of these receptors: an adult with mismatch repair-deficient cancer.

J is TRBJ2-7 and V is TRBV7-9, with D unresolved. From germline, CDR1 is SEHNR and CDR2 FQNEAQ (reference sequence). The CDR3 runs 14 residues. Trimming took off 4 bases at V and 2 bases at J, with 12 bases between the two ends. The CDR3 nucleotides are TGTGCCAGCAGCTCTATGAGCGAGGCCTACGAGCAGTACTTC. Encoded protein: CASSSMSEAYEQYF.

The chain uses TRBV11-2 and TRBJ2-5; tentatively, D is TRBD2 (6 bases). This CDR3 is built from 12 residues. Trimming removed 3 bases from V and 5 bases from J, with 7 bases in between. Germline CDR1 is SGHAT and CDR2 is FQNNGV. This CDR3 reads CASSFGGETQYF. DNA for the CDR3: TGTGCCAGCAGCTTTGGGGGGGAGACCCAGTACTTC.

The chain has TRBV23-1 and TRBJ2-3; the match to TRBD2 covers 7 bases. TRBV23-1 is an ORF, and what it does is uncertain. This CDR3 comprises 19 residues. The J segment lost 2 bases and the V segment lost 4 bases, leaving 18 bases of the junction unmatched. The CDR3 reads CASSLRGLLAEEITDTQYF. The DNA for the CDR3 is TGCGCCAGCAGTCTCCGCGGTCTTCTAGCGGAGGAGATCACAGATACGCAGTATTTT.

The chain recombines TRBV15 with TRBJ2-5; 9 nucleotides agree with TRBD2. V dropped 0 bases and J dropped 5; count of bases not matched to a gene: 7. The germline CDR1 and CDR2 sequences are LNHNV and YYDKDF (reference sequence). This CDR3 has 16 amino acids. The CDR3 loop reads CATSRDTSGRQETQYF. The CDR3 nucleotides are TGTGCCACCAGCAGAGATACGAGCGGGAGGCAGGAGACCCAGTACTTC.

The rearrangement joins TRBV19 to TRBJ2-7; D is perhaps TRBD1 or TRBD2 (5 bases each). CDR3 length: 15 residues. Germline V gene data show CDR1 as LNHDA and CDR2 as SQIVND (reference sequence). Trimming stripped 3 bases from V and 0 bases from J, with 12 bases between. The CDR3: CASSIGAGNSYEQYF. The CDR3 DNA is TGTGCCAGTAGTATCGGGGCAGGGAACTCCTACGAGCAGTACTTC.

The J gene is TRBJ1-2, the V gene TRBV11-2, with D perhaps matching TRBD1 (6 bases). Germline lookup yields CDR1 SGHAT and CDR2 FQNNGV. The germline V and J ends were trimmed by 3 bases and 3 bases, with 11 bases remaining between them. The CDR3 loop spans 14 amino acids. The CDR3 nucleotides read TGTGCCAGCAGCTTCGAGGGGGACCACTATGGCTACACCTTC. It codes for CASSFEGDHYGYTF. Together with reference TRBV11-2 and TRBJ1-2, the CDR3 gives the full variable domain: EAGVAQSPRYKIIEKRQSVAFWCNPISGHATLYWYQQILGQGPKLLIQFQNNGVVDDSQLPKDRFSAERLKGVDSTLKIQPAKLEDSAVYLCASSFEGDHYGYTFGSGTRLTVV.

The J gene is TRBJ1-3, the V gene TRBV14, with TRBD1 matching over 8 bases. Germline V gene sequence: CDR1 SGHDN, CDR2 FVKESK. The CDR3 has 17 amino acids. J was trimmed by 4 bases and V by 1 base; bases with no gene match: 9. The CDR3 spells CASSQGRTGSRGNTIYF. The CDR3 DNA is TGTGCCAGCAGCCAAGGGAGGACAGGGTCGCGGGGAAACACCATATATTTT. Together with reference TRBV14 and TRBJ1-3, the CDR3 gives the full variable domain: EAGVTQFPSHSVIEKGQTVTLRCDPISGHDNLYWYRRVMGKEIKFLLHFVKESKQDESGMPNNRFLAERTGGTYSTLKVQPAELEDSGVYFCASSQGRTGSRGNTIYFGEGSWLTVV.

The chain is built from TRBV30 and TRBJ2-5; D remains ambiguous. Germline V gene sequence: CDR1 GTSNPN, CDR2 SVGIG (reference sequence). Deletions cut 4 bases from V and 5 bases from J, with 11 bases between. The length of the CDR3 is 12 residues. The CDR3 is CAWKGNLETQYF. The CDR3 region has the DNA TGTGCCTGGAAAGGAAATCTGGAGACCCAGTACTTC.

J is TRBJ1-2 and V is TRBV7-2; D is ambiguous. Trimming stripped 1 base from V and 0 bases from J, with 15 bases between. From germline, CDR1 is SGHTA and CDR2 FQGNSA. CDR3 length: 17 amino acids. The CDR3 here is CASSLVGRLVPNYGYTF. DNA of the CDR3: TGTGCCAGCAGCTTAGTCGGACGTCTTGTTCCTAACTATGGCTACACCTTC.

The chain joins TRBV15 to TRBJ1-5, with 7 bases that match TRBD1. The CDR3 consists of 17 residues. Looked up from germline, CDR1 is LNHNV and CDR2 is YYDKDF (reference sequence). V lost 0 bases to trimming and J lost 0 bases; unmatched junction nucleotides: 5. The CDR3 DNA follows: TGTGCCACCAGCAGAGATCGGACAGGTACTAGCAATCAGCCCCAGCATTTT. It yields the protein CATSRDRTGTSNQPQHF.